A few counts support the clone carrying this T cell receptor (beta chain). Patients were excluded because of uncontrolled infection, other autoimmune disease, pregnancy or lactation. Regions amplified from RNA transcripts were the TCR beta CDR3 regions. First-round RT-PCR with HTBI primers amplified the TCR CDR3 region. MiXCR, run by TCRdb on the multiplex PCR reads, gives a single entry per CDR3 protein. The data contain 300,000 to 450,000 distinct CDR3 sequences, roughly 15% of them singletons. The data stem from a study of T cells in Graves' hyperthyroidism and ophthalmopathy. Trimming removed 0 bases at V and 7 bases at J, with 11 bases between. CDR1 and CDR2 (germline): SGHRS, YFSETQ. The CDR3 consists of 14 residues.

Input material: blood. This clonotype originated in a woman younger than 45 with Graves' ophthalmopathy. V usage is TRBV5-1 and J usage is TRBJ2-1, with D possibly matching TRBD2 (5 bases). This chain's CDR3 is CASSLVRGINEQFF. CDR3 nucleotide sequence: TGCGCCAGCAGCTTGGTGCGAGGGATAAATGAGCAGTTCTTC.